These 2 T cell receptor beta chains came from one sample sequenced in a study of CD8 T cells in ankylosing spondylitis (dated by TCRdb to about 2017). The library was prepared using 5' RACE. Sequencing was carried out with an Illumina HiSeq 2500. TCRdb itself trimmed the public reads at Q25 with fastp, ran MiXCR and retained productive beta chains. A single entry per CDR3 protein holds the most common genes and DNA from its merged rows. A total of around 180,000 distinct CDR3 sequences appear in this sample, around 13% of them only once. 11% of the sample belongs to the ten largest clones. Material: blood, either unsorted or a sorted T cell fraction (not recorded which). These receptors were taken from a female donor with ankylosing spondylitis or in good health (not recorded which).

In its sample, this clonotype was seen many times. This sequence joins TRBV12-3 or TRBV12-4 and TRBJ1-5; D ambiguous. CDR3 length: 13 amino acids. V was clipped by 3 bases and J by 5 bases, with 8 bases between them. The CDR3 sequence: CASSFERDQPQHF. Written as DNA, the CDR3 is TGTGCCAGCAGTTTTGAACGGGATCAGCCCCAGCATTTT.

The chain combines TRBV7-9 with TRBJ2-3; the D gene is possibly TRBD2 (5 bases). CDR1 SEHNR and CDR2 FQNEAQ come from the germline V gene (reference sequence). This CDR3 is 13 amino acids long. The ends were cut back, 5 bases at V and 2 bases at J, with 8 bases in the middle. This CDR3 is CASSGRDTDTQYF. The CDR3 DNA follows: TGTGCCAGCAGCGGCCGGGACACAGATACGCAGTATTTT.